This T cell receptor (beta chain) was found in a study of T-cell memory formation after mild COVID-19. TCRdb re-called the 5' RACE reads through MiXCR, storing one row per CDR3 protein. The table lists hundreds of thousands of distinct CDR3 sequences, about a sixth of them singletons. In this sample, this clonotype turned up a few times. There are 20 residues in the CDR3. Germline CDR1 MNHEY, CDR2 SVGEGT. Trimming cost V 5 bases and J 0 bases, with 23 bases left between them. The TCR originated in an adult woman who had mild COVID-19 (a few samples of this study predate the infection). Cell type and time point are not known. The sequencing sample was made of PBMCs or a T cell subset sorted from them (not recorded which). The V call is TRBV6-2 or TRBV6-3, the J call TRBJ2-6, with D tentatively TRBD2 (6 bases). This chain's CDR3 is CASSGPPPQGLSSGANVLTF. CDR3 in DNA: TGTGCCAGCAGTGGACCGCCTCCTCAGGGACTCAGCTCTGGGGCCAACGTCCTGACTTTC.